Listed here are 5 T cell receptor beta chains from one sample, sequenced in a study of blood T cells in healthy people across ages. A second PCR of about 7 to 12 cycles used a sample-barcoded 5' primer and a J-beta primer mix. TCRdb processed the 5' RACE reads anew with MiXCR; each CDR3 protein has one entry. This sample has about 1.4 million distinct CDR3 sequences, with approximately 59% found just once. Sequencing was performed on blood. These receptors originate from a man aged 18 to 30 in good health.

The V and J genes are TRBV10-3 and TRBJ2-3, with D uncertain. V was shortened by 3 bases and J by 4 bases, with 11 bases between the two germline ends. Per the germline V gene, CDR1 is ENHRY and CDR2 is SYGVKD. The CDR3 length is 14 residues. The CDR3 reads CAISDVKSSDTQYF. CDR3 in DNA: TGTGCCATCAGTGACGTAAAGTCTTCAGATACGCAGTATTTT.

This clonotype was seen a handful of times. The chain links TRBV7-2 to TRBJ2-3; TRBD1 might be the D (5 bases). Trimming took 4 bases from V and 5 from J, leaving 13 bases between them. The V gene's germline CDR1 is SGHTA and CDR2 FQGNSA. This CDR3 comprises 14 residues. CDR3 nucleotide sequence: TGTGCCAGCAGCTCATCCTCTAGGGGAGATACGCAGTATTTT. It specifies CASSSSSRGDTQYF.

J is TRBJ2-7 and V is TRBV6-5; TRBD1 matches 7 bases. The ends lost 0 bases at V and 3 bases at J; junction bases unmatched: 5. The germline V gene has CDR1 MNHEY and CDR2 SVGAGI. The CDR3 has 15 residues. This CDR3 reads CASSYSDRSGYEQYF. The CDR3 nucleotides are TGTGCCAGCAGTTACTCGGACAGGTCGGGCTACGAGCAGTACTTC.

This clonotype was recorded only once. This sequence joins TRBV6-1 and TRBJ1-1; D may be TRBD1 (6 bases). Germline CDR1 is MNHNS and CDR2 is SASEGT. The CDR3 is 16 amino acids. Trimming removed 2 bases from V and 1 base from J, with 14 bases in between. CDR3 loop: CASSELGGRGNTEAFF. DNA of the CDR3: TGTGCCAGCAGTGAACTGGGAGGCAGGGGGAACACTGAAGCTTTCTTT.

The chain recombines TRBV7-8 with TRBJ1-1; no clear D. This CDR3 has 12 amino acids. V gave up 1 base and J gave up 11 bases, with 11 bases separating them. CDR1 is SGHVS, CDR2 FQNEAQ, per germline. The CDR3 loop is CASSLDEGRAFF. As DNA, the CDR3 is TGTGCCAGCAGCTTAGATGAGGGTAGGGCTTTCTTT.